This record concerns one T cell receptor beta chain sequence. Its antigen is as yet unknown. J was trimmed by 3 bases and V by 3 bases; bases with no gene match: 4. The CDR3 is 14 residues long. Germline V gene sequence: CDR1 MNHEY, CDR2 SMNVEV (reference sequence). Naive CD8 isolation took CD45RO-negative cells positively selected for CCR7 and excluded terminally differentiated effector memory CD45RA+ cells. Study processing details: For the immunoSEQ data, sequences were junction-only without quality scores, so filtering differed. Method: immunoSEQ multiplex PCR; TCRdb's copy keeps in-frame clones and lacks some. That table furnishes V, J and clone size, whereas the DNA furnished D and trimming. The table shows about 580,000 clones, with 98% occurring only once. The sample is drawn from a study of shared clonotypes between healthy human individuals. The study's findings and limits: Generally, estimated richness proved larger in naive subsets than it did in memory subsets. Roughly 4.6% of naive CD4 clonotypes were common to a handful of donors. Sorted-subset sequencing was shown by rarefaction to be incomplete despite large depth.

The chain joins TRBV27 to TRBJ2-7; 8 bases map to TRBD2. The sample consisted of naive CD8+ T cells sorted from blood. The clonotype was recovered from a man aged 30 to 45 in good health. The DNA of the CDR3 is TGTGCCAGCAGTTTTGGTAGCGGGGACTACGAGCAGTACTTC. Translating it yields CASSFGSGDYEQYF.